These T cell receptor beta chains were read from a single sample in a study of cytomegalovirus exposure and HLA in healthy donors. Measured with immunoSEQ multiplex PCR; TCRdb has only the in-frame clones, and not every one. The sample has approximately 100,000 clones; around 80% are singletons. Sequencing was done on a sample of PBMCs. The receptors derive from a female donor in good health and CMV-seropositive. The CDR3 runs from the conserved cysteine through the conserved F or W. Fields, in order: CDR3 DNA, CDR3 protein, V gene, D gene, CDR3 length, J gene, clone size. A D gene is named only where the DNA matches it firmly. The size entry is marked missing in some rows and otherwise reads once, few, many or a size class.

TGTGCCAGCACCAAGGGACTAGCGGGAGTGGGTGAGCAGTACTTC,CASTKGLAGVGEQYF,TRBV6-5,TRBD2,15,TRBJ2-7,-
TGCGCCAGCAGCCGAGGGGGGGACTCCTACAATGAGCAGTTCTTC,CASSRGGDSYNEQFF,TRBV4-1,-,15,TRBJ2-1,-
TGTGCCAGCAGCTTGGGCCCCACGAGCCACGAGCAGTACTTC,CASSLGPTSHEQYF,TRBV5-8,-,14,TRBJ2-7,-
TGTGCCAGCAGTACTCTCCAGGGAGGTTCACCCCTCCACTTT,CASSTLQGGSPLHF,TRBV25-1,-,14,TRBJ1-6,-
TGCAGCGGACTTGTGGGTTCCTACGAGCAGTACTTC,CSGLVGSYEQYF,TRBV29-1,-,12,TRBJ2-7,once
TGCGCCAGCAGCCCCAGTACCTTCACAGATACGCGGTATTTT,CASSPSTFTDTRYF,TRBV5-1,-,14,TRBJ2-3,-
TGTGCCAGCAGTCGCAGGGGGGACATCAATCAGCCCCAGCATTTT,CASSRRGDINQPQHF,TRBV27,TRBD1,15,TRBJ1-5,-
TGCAGCGTCGGCAGACTAGCCCTCAGCTCCTACAATGAGCAGTTCTTC,CSVGRLALSSYNEQFF,TRBV29-1,TRBD2,16,TRBJ2-1,few
TGCGCCAGCAGCGACGACAGGGGCGGTGAAGCTTTCTTT,CASSDDRGGEAFF,TRBV5-1,TRBD1,13,TRBJ1-1,-
TGTGCCAGCAGCCCCCACAGGGTGAAGAATGAAAAACTGTTTTTT,CASSPHRVKNEKLFF,TRBV7-8,-,15,TRBJ1-4,-
TGTGCCAGCAGCTCGAGAAAACAGGGCAGTGGCTACACCTTC,CASSSRKQGSGYTF,TRBV5-6,-,14,TRBJ1-2,-
TGCGCCAGCAGCACTGGACTAGCGGGGGGCACAGATACGCAGTATTTT,CASSTGLAGGTDTQYF,TRBV5-1,TRBD2,16,TRBJ2-3,-
TGTGCCAGCTCACCACCGTCGAGGGAGGTACAGTACTTC,CASSPPSREVQYF,TRBV18,-,13,TRBJ2-4,-
TGTGCCATCAGTGAGTCAAATAGCGGGGAGACCCAGTACTTC,CAISESNSGETQYF,TRBV10-3,TRBD2,14,TRBJ2-5,-
TGCAGCGTTGAAGATCATCCAGGGAGGGACGAGCAGTACTTC,CSVEDHPGRDEQYF,TRBV29-1,TRBD2,14,TRBJ2-7,-
TGCAGCGTTGCCTCTCAGGGGGGTGGCTACACCTTC,CSVASQGGGYTF,TRBV29-1,TRBD1,12,TRBJ1-2,-
TGCGCCAGCAGCCAAGATGGAGTAGCTGGAAACACCATATATTTT,CASSQDGVAGNTIYF,TRBV4-3,-,15,TRBJ1-3,-
TGCAGCGCGAAGACAGGGGTGGTGACTGAAGCTTTCTTT,CSAKTGVVTEAFF,TRBV29-1,TRBD1,13,TRBJ1-1,-
TGTGCCAGCAGCCCGGGACTAGCGGGGACCTCTGGGGCCAACGTCCTGACTTTC,CASSPGLAGTSGANVLTF,TRBV5-4,TRBD2,18,TRBJ2-6,few
TGTGCCAGCTCACCACAGACAGGCGATGAGCAGTTCTTC,CASSPQTGDEQFF,TRBV18,-,13,TRBJ2-1,-
TGCGCCAGCAGCCGCCGGACTGATGTGGGTGAGCAGTTCTTC,CASSRRTDVGEQFF,TRBV4-3,-,14,TRBJ2-1,-
TGTGCCAGCAGTTTTGGGACTAGCTTCTACAATGAGCAGTTCTTC,CASSFGTSFYNEQFF,TRBV27,TRBD2,15,TRBJ2-1,-
TGTGCCAGCAGCTTTGCGAAGAATACGCAGTATTTT,CASSFAKNTQYF,TRBV5-4,-,12,TRBJ2-3,-
TGTGCCAGCAGCCTCCTGGGGGGACAGGTTAATCAGCCCCAGCATTTT,CASSLLGGQVNQPQHF,TRBV7-2,TRBD1,16,TRBJ1-5,-
TGTGCCAGCAGCTTAAACCCCCCGGTACTAGCGAAAACCAATGAGCAGTTCTTC,CASSLNPPVLAKTNEQFF,TRBV7-7,TRBD2,18,TRBJ2-1,once
TGTGCCAGCAGCTTCCTGGGACAGCAAGAGACCCAGTACTTC,CASSFLGQQETQYF,TRBV27,TRBD1,14,TRBJ2-5,few
TGCGCCAGCAGCCCGGGACTAGCGAACACCGGGGAGCTGTTTTTT,CASSPGLANTGELFF,TRBV5-1,TRBD2,15,TRBJ2-2,once
TGCGCCAGCAGCTATCTAGCGGGGGTAGACAATGAGCAGTTCTTC,CASSYLAGVDNEQFF,TRBV5-1,TRBD2,15,TRBJ2-1,-
TGTGCCAGTAGCGTCGTGACCTCTGGGGCCAACGGCCTGACTTTC,CASSVVTSGANGLTF,TRBV19,-,15,TRBJ2-6,-
TGTGCCAGCAGCTGGGGACAGGGTTTCTACGAGCAGTACTTC,CASSWGQGFYEQYF,TRBV7-6,TRBD1,14,TRBJ2-7,-
TGTGCCAGCAGCCAACAGGTCCCGAACACTGAAGCTTTCTTT,CASSQQVPNTEAFF,TRBV5-4,-,14,TRBJ1-1,-
TGCGCCAGCAGCTGGACTACCTCAGGGACTGGGGCCAACGGCCTGACTTTC,CASSWTTSGTGANGLTF,TRBV5-1,-,17,TRBJ2-6,few